The 16 T cell receptor beta chains listed next were all sequenced from one sample in a study of T cell repertoires in cytomegalovirus infection. TCRdb re-called the reads with MiXCR, one entry per CDR3 protein. The table has about 440,000 distinct CDR3 sequences, 30% to 40% seen once. Sequenced: PBMCs. The source is a human donor in good health (CMV status not recorded). Some clones in this sample may be carry-over from other donors' samples.

A few counts support this clonotype. The genes are TRBV7-6 and TRBJ2-1, with D possibly being TRBD2 (5 bases). Per the germline V gene, CDR1 is SGHVS and CDR2 is FNYEAQ. The CDR3 runs to 19 residues. Trimming cost V 0 bases and J 1 base, with 19 bases left between them. CDR3 bases: TGTGCCAGCAGCTTAGCTCGAGAGAGCTCGGGGTGGTCCTACAATGAGCAGTTCTTC. Encoded protein: CASSLARESSGWSYNEQFF.

This clonotype turned up a few times. The genes are TRBV7-2 and TRBJ2-5; D is unresolved. Germline V lookup: CDR1 SGHTA, CDR2 FQGNSA. Deletions cut 5 bases from V and 2 bases from J, with 18 bases between. The CDR3 is 16 amino acids. CDR3 bases: TGTGCCAGCAGCCTACCAGGCGGTGGACGGCAAGAGACCCAGTACTTC. Its translation: CASSLPGGGRQETQYF.

This clonotype was counted ten times or more. The gene calls are TRBV7-9 and TRBJ1-2; 8 nucleotides agree with TRBD1. This CDR3 is 14 amino acids long. J lost 4 bases, V lost 4 bases, and 5 bases had no gene match. Germline loops: CDR1 SEHNR, CDR2 FQNEAQ (reference sequence). The CDR3 sequence is CASSSDTGGYGYTF. Written as DNA, the CDR3 is TGTGCCAGCAGCTCCGATACAGGGGGCTATGGCTACACCTTC. Looking up the rest from reference TRBV7-9 and TRBJ1-2 gives the full variable domain: DTGVSQNPRHKITKRGQNVTFRCDPISEHNRLYWYRQTLGQGPEFLTYFQNEAQLEKSRLLSDRFSAERPKGSFSTLEIQRTEQGDSAMYLCASSSDTGGYGYTFGSGTRLTVV.

This clonotype was counted only a few times. The chain uses TRBV14 and TRBJ2-1, with 9 bases lining up with TRBD2. The germline V gene encodes CDR1 SGHDN and CDR2 FVKESK. The trim removed 4 bases at V and 4 bases at J, leaving 5 bases unmatched. This CDR3 spans 15 amino acids. The CDR3 DNA reads TGTGCCAGCAGCCTATTCAGCGGGGGGTACAATGAGCAGTTCTTC. This encodes CASSLFSGGYNEQFF. The whole variable domain, remainder taken from reference TRBV14 and TRBJ2-1, is EAGVTQFPSHSVIEKGQTVTLRCDPISGHDNLYWYRRVMGKEIKFLLHFVKESKQDESGMPNNRFLAERTGGTYSTLKVQPAELEDSGVYFCASSLFSGGYNEQFFGPGTRLTVL.

This clonotype was observed a handful of times. This chain joins TRBV5-1 and TRBJ2-3; no definite D call. Trimming pared 0 bases from V and 0 bases from J, leaving 14 bases between. The length of the CDR3 is 17 residues. From germline, CDR1 is SGHRS and CDR2 YFSETQ. The CDR3 bases are TGCGCCAGCAGCTTGGAAAGGGCAACAACTAGCACAGATACGCAGTATTTT. Translated: CASSLERATTSTDTQYF.

V and J are TRBV7-2 and TRBJ1-2; 8 bases line up with TRBD1. There are 15 residues in the CDR3. Trimming cost V 5 bases and J 4 bases; bases outside gene matches: 9. Germline V gene data show CDR1 as SGHTA and CDR2 as FQGNSA. CDR3 sequence reads: CASSTRTGHSYGYTF. The CDR3 nucleotides read TGTGCCAGCAGCACCAGGACAGGGCATAGCTATGGCTACACCTTC.

V gene TRBV4-1 combines with J gene TRBJ2-1; TRBD2 agrees at 9 bases. This CDR3 is 15 amino acids long. The V and J ends lost 1 base and 8 bases, in that order; junction bases with no gene match: 6. CDR1 is MGHRA, CDR2 YSYEKL, per germline. DNA of the CDR3: TGCGCCAGCAGCCAAGGGTTTAGCGGGGGATATGAGCAGTTCTTC. It yields the protein CASSQGFSGGYEQFF.

This clonotype was seen repeatedly, ten times or more. The chain combines TRBV7-2 with TRBJ1-1; D ambiguous. This CDR3 is 14 amino acids long. Germline V gene data show CDR1 as SGHTA and CDR2 as FQGNSA. V was pared by 4 bases and J by 2 bases, with 11 bases between. The CDR3 sequence: CASSSYSHNTEAFF. The CDR3 DNA follows: TGTGCCAGCAGCTCATACAGCCATAACACTGAAGCTTTCTTT.

This clonotype came up many times. The genes are TRBV6-1 and TRBJ2-7; the D is unclear. CDR3 length: 10 amino acids. Trimming left V 5 bases short and J 4 bases short, with 3 bases between. Germline V gene sequence: CDR1 MNHNS, CDR2 SASEGT. The CDR3 is CASSQYEQYF. DNA for the CDR3: TGTGCCAGCAGTCAGTACGAGCAGTACTTC.

This clonotype was counted between two and nine times. V gene TRBV11-2 combines with J gene TRBJ2-3; D is unclear. The CDR3 covers 14 residues. V dropped 0 bases and J dropped 9 bases, with 13 bases sitting between them. Germline loops: CDR1 SGHAT, CDR2 FQNNGV. CDR3 nucleotide sequence: TGTGCCAGCAGCTTAGATCCCTCTTCGGAGACGCAGTATTTT. Protein sequence: CASSLDPSSETQYF.

This clonotype was picked up a small number of times. V usage is TRBV6-6 and J usage is TRBJ2-7; 11 nucleotides align to TRBD2. CDR3 length: 17 residues. Germline-derived CDR1 and CDR2 are MNHNY and SVGAGI (reference sequence). With V trimmed by 0 bases and J by 4 bases, 8 bases remained unmatched. The CDR3 DNA reads TGTGCCAGCAGTTACTCCTCACTAGCGGGGGCCCAATACGAGCAGTACTTC. It translates to CASSYSSLAGAQYEQYF.

The genes are TRBV4-1 and TRBJ2-7; D not resolved. Germline-derived CDR1 and CDR2 are MGHRA and YSYEKL. This CDR3 contains 16 residues. The V end lost 1 base, the J end lost 5 bases, and 18 bases lay between the germline ends. The CDR3 region is CASSQAFRGSRHEQYF. The CDR3, as DNA: TGCGCCAGCAGCCAAGCTTTTCGCGGTAGTCGCCACGAGCAGTACTTC.

The rearrangement joins TRBV7-2 to TRBJ2-5; D is perhaps TRBD2 (5 bases). V lost 1 base and J 2 bases, leaving 11 bases between the germline ends. From germline, CDR1 is SGHTA and CDR2 FQGNSA. This CDR3 has 15 residues. The CDR3: CASSLGTRTQETQYF. The CDR3 DNA reads as TGTGCCAGCAGCTTAGGTACCCGGACTCAAGAGACCCAGTACTTC. Looking up the rest from reference TRBV7-2 and TRBJ2-5 gives the full variable domain: GAGVSQSPSNKVTEKGKDVELRCDPISGHTALYWYRQSLGQGLEFLIYFQGNSAPDKSGLPSDRFSAERTGGSVSTLTIQRTQQEDSAVYLCASSLGTRTQETQYFGPGTRLLVL.

The chain combines TRBV6-2 or TRBV6-3 with TRBJ2-1; D is unclear. V was trimmed by 2 bases and J by 4 bases, leaving 12 bases between them. This CDR3 is 15 amino acids long. Looked up from germline, CDR1 is MNHEY and CDR2 is SVGEGT. CDR3 DNA sequence: TGTGCCAGCAGTTACCGGGCCTCCCTATACAATGAGCAGTTCTTC. The encoded protein is CASSYRASLYNEQFF.

A word on this clonotype: This may be a read error, as it is one base from a much larger clone. The rearrangement uses TRBV7-6 and TRBJ2-5, with D tentatively TRBD2 (5 bases). The CDR3 runs 16 residues. Germline V gene data show CDR1 as SGHVS and CDR2 as FNYEAQ. The CDR3 sequence is CASSPSVGLALETQSF. The CDR3 nucleotides read TGTGCCAGCAGCCCCTCGGTCGGCCTAGCCCTAGAGACCCAGTCCTTC.

As for this clonotype: Compared with germline, one end of the junction differs, possibly owing to a read error. The chain joins TRBV5-6 to TRBJ2-1; D may be TRBD1 or TRBD2 (6 bases each). Germline V lookup: CDR1 SGHDT, CDR2 YYEEEE. CDR3 length: 17 amino acids. CDR3: CANSLALEGGSYNEQFF. CDR3 sequence (DNA): TGTGCCAACAGCTTAGCCCTAGAGGGGGGATCCTACAATGAGCAGTTCTTC.